This is a list of T cell receptor beta chains from one sample in a study of T cell changes during pregnancy in multiple sclerosis. Sequencing used immunoSEQ multiplex PCR; TCRdb keeps in-frame clones, though not all of them. The table includes 70,000 to 100,000 clones, around 93% detected once. The material was peripheral blood, obtained in the third trimester of pregnancy. The receptors stem from a female donor in good health, enrolled as a control in a pregnancy study. The conserved cysteine and the conserved F or W are not part of the CDR3 here. Clone size is shown for a subset of rows, as once, few, many or a class of expanded clone.

TRBV5-1	TRBJ2-1	.	ASSLLGSGSFNEQF
TRBV5-1	TRBJ2-7	.	ASSLLGLGQGPYYEQY
TRBV4-2	TRBJ2-7	.	ASSQAWDRAPGEQY
TRBV4-1	TRBJ1-2	.	ASSQPGFQHGYT
TRBV11-2	TRBJ2-1	.	ATRRDSYNEQF
TRBV27	TRBJ2-7	.	ASSLIGQGADEQY
TRBV2	TRBJ1-5	.	ASSEAVARGQPQH
TRBV28	TRBJ2-5	.	ASSSTGVQETQY
TRBV6-4	TRBJ1-1	.	ASSQQAAQNTEAF
TRBV7-2	TRBJ2-7	.	ASSLGRTGSYEQY
TRBV5-4	TRBJ2-2	.	ASSPGHRNTGELF
TRBV4-1	TRBJ1-3	.	ASSQRGSGNTIY
TRBV9	TRBJ2-5	.	ASSETGRYQETQY
TRBV6-5	TRBJ2-1	once	ASTDRGAVVF
TRBV4-1	TRBJ2-1	.	ASKTRTSGLNEQF
TRBV2	TRBJ2-1	.	ASSSPGTSGRAGWNEQF
TRBV5-1	TRBJ1-4	.	ASSFIGTANEKLF
TRBV5-5	TRBJ1-2	.	ASSLPTGNYGYT
TRBV15	TRBJ1-4	.	ATSRGGVGEKLF
TRBV5-1	TRBJ2-1	once	ASSHVAGYNEQF
TRBV2	TRBJ2-5	.	ASSGPSGNQETQY
TRBV4-1	TRBJ1-4	.	ASSSGQGVSEKLF
TRBV19	TRBJ2-7	.	ASSIGGQSIYEQY
TRBV4-1	TRBJ2-2	.	ASSQVVGGVGGTGELF
TRBV6-1	TRBJ2-3	.	ASSDIQAGAGADTQY
TRBV28	TRBJ2-7	.	ASRRDRGNYEQY
TRBV2	TRBJ2-7	.	ASSGDTRPYEQY
TRBV28	TRBJ1-2	.	ASSHPRETVDYGYT
TRBV6-1	TRBJ2-5	.	ASSEWEEGEARQETQY
TRBV2	TRBJ2-3	few	ATTGASGSWTDTQY
TRBV5-6	TRBJ2-7	.	ASSFRTSGRGYEQY
TRBV7-9	TRBJ1-5	many	ASSLASRGPQH
TRBV29-1	TRBJ2-1	.	SVETQAGGEQF
TRBV27	TRBJ2-3	.	ASSLRGSGSLRTDTQY
TRBV20-1	TRBJ2-1	.	SAKTSNEQF
TRBV5-1	TRBJ1-4	.	ASSMGQGGEKLF
TRBV5-4	TRBJ2-3	.	ASSFPRAHTDTQY
TRBV10-3	TRBJ1-1	once	AFRTEANTEAF
TRBV4-1	TRBJ2-1	.	ASSQGGDRQF
TRBV12-5	TRBJ2-1	.	ASGSSASSYNEQF
TRBV30	TRBJ2-1	once	AWSVLISAAEQF
TRBV29-1	TRBJ2-6	.	SVGTLGANVLT
TRBV11-2	TRBJ2-7	.	ASSFVTNTYEQY
TRBV28	TRBJ2-7	.	ASRLSSYEQY
TRBV2	TRBJ2-2	.	ASRPRGQTTGELF
TRBV2	TRBJ2-7	.	ASRVSGRLSYEQY
TRBV30	TRBJ1-2	.	AAGPSDGGYT
TRBV28	TRBJ1-5	few	VSQVGNQPQH
TRBV27	TRBJ1-1	.	ARIPTQRMNTEAF
TRBV9	TRBJ1-1	once	ASSVLKGLDTEAF
TRBV2	TRBJ2-7	.	ASSRRVYYEQY
TRBV28	TRBJ2-3	.	ASSQDRGPDTQY
TRBV28	TRBJ1-2	.	ASSLWDRANGYT
TRBV11-1	TRBJ2-1	.	ASSQGTGIYNEQF
TRBV13	TRBJ2-7	once	ASSFRGGLVHEQY
TRBV27	TRBJ2-7	.	ASRLKAPGNLYEQY
TRBV27	TRBJ2-7	.	ASSPGQAYEQY
TRBV4-1	TRBJ2-1	.	ASSQTGGEKGYNEQF
TRBV5-1	TRBJ2-7	.	ASSSAGLAYEQY
TRBV21-1	TRBJ2-2	.	ASSIFKREGLTGELF